This entry describes one TCR beta chain. Its antigen remains unidentified. The donors were part of the roughly 130-subject validation cohort, which stood apart from the roughly 680-subject first cohort. The V gene lost 3 bases and the J gene lost 1 base, with 13 bases spanning the gap. CDR1 and CDR2 (germline): LNHDA, SQIVND (reference sequence). The CDR3 covers 15 residues. This entry belongs to a study of cytomegalovirus exposure and HLA in healthy donors. General study results and limits: Overall, approximately 150 TCR beta chains were annotated as cytomegalovirus-associated.

Sequenced by immunoSEQ multiplex PCR; TCRdb stores in-frame clones only, minus some. The sample has some 110,000 clones; approximately 85% are singletons. J is TRBJ2-7 and V is TRBV19, with D possibly TRBD1 on 6 matching bases. The receptor comes from a man aged 18-30 years in good health and CMV-seronegative. Sequencing was done on a sample of PBMCs. This chain's CDR3 is CASSILGQRSYEQYF. In DNA form, the CDR3 reads TGTGCCAGTAGTATCCTAGGACAGCGATCCTACGAGCAGTACTTC.